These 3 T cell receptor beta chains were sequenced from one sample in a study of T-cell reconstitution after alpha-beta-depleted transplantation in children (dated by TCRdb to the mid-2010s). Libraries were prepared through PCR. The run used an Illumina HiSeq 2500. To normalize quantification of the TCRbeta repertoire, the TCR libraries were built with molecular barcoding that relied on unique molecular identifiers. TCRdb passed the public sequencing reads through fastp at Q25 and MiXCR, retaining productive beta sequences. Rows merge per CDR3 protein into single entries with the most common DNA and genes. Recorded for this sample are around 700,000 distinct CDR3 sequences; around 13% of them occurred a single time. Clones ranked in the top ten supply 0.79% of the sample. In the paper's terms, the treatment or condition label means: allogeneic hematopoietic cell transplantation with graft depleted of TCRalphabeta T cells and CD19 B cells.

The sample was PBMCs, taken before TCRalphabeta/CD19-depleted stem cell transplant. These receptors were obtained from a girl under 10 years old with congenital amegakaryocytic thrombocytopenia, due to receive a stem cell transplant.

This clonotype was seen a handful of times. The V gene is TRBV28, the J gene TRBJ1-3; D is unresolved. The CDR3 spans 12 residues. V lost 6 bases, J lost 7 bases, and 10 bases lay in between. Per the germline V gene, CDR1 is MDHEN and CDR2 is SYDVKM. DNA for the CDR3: TGTGCCAGCAGCCCCTTCACGAACACCATATATTTT. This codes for CASSPFTNTIYF.

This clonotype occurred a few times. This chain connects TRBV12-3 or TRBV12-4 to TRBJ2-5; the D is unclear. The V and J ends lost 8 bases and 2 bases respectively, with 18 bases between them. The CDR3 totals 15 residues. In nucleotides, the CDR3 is TGTGCCAGCCGAATATTACGAAACCCACAAGAGACCCAGTACTTC. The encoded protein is CASRILRNPQETQYF.

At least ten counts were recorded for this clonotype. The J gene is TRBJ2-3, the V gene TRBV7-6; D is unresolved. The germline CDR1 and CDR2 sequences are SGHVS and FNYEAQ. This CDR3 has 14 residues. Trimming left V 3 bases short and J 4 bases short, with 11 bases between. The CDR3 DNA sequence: TGTGCCAGCAGCTTGACCCCCGGACCAGATACGCAGTATTTT. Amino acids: CASSLTPGPDTQYF.